The entry that follows covers one T cell receptor beta chain sequence. Primers: 60 Vbeta forward and 13 Jbeta reverse. Here immunoSEQ multiplex PCR was the method, and the copy in TCRdb shows in-frame clones only, minus some. The sample has around 170,000 clones; around 82% are singletons. This entry comes from a study of cytomegalovirus exposure and HLA in healthy donors. Between the trimmed V and J ends, which lost 0 bases and 7 bases, there was a span of 16 bases. Looked up from germline, CDR1 is SGHRS and CDR2 is YFSETQ. CDR3 length: 16 residues. The V and J genes are TRBV5-1 and TRBJ2-2; a weak D match, TRBD2 (5 bases). Sequenced input: PBMCs. The sequence came from a man between 60 and 70 years old in good health and CMV-seronegative. CDR3 bases: TGCGCCAGCAGCTTGGCCGGGTTAATCGGAGGCGGGGAGCTGTTTTTT. It translates to CASSLAGLIGGGELFF.